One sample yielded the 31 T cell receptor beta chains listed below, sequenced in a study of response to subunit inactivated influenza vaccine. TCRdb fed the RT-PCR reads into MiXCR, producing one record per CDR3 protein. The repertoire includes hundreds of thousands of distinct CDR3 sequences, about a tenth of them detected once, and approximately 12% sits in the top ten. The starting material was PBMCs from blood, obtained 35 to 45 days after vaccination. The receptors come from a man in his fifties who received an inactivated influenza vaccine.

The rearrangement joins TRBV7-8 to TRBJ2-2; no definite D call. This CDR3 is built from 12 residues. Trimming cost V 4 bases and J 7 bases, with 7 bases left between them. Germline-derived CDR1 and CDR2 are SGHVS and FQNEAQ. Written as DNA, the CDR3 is TGTGCCAGCAGCTGGCTGGGCGGGGAGCTGTTTTTT. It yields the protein CASSWLGGELFF.

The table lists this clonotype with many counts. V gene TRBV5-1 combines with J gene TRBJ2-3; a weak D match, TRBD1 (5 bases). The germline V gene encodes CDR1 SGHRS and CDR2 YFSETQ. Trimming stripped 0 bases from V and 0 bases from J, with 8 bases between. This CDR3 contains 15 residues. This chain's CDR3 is CASSLEQVSTDTQYF. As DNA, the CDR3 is TGCGCCAGCAGCTTGGAACAGGTTAGCACAGATACGCAGTATTTT.

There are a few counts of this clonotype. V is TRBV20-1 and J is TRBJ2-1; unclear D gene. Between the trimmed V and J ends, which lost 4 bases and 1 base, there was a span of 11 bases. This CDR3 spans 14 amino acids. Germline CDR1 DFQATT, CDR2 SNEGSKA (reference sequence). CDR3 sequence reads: CSAKGPGSYNEQFF. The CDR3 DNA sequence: TGCAGTGCTAAAGGTCCTGGTTCCTACAATGAGCAGTTCTTC.

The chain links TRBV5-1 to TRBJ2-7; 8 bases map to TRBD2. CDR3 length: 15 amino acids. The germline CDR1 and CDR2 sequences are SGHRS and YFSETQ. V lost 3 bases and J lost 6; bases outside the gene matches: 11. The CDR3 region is CASSSSGGARGEQYF. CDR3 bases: TGCGCCAGCAGCTCCTCGGGGGGGGCGCGGGGCGAGCAGTACTTC.

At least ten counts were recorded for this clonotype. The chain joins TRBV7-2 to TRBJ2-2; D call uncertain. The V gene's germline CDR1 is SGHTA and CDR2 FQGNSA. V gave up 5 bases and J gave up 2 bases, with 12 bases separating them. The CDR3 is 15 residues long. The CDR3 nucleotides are TGTGCCAGCAGCATAGACCTAACTAACACCGGGGAGCTGTTTTTT. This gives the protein CASSIDLTNTGELFF.

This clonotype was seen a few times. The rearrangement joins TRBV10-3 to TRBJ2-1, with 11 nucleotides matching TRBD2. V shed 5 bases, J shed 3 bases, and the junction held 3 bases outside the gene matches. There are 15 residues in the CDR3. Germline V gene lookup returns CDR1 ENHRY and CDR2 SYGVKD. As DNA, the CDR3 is TGTGCCATCAGTACCCTAGCGGGAGGCTACAATGAGCAGTTCTTC. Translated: CAISTLAGGYNEQFF.

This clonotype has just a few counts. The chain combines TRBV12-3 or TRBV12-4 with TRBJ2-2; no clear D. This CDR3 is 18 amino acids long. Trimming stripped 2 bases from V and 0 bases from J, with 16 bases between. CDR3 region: CASSLRQVWGPNTGELFF. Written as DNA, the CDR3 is TGTGCCAGCAGTTTAAGGCAGGTTTGGGGTCCGAACACCGGGGAGCTGTTTTTT.

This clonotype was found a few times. CDR3 protein: CASRETGLNTEAFF. CDR3 nucleotide sequence: TGTGCCAGTAGAGAGACAGGTCTGAACACTGAAGCTTTCTTT. The chain joins TRBV19 to TRBJ1-1, with a tentative D call TRBD1 (6 bases). The CDR3 contains 14 residues. In germline, CDR1 is LNHDA, CDR2 SQIVND (reference sequence). V shed 6 bases and J shed 0 bases, with 11 bases lying between them.

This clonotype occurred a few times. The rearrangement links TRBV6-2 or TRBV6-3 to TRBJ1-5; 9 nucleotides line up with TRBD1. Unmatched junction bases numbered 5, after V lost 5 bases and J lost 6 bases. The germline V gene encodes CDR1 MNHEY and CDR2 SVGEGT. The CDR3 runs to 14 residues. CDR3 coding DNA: TGTGCCAGCAGTCGAACAGGGGGCACTCAGCCCCAGCATTTT. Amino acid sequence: CASSRTGGTQPQHF.

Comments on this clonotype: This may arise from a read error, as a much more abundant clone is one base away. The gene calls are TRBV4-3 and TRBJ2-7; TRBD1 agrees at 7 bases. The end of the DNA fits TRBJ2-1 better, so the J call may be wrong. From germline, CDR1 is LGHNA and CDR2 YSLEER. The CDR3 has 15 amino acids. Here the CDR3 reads CASSQVWDSSYEQFF. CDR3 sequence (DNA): TGCGCCAGCAGCCAAGTTTGGGACAGCTCCTACGAGCAGTTCTTC.

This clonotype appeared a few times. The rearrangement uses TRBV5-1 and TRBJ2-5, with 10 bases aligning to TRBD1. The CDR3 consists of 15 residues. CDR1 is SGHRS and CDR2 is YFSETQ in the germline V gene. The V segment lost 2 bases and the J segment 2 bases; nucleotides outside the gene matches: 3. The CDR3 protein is CASSFPGQGQETQYF. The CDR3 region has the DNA TGCGCCAGCAGCTTCCCGGGACAGGGGCAAGAGACCCAGTACTTC. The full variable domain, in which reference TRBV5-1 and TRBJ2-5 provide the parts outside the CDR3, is KAGVTQTPRYLIKTRGQQVTLSCSPISGHRSVSWYQQTPGQGLQFLFEYFSETQRNKGNFPGRFSGRQFSNSRSEMNVSTLELGDSALYLCASSFPGQGQETQYFGPGTRLLVL.

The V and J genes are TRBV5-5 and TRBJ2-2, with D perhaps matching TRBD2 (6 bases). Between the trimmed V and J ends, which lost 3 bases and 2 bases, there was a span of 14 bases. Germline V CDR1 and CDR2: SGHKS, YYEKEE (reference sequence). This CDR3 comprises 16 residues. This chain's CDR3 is CASSWAGGTNTGELFF. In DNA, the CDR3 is TGTGCCAGCAGCTGGGCGGGCGGGACCAACACCGGGGAGCTGTTTTTT.

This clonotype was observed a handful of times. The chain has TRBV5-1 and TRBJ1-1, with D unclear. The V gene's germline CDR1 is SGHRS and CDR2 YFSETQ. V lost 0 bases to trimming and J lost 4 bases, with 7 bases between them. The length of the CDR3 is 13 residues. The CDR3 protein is CASSLVPSTEAFF. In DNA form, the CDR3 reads TGCGCCAGCAGCTTGGTTCCGAGCACTGAAGCTTTCTTT.

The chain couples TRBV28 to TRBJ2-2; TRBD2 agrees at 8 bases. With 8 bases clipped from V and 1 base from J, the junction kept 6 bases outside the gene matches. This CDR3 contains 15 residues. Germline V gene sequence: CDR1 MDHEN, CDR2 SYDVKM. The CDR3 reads CASQRSGGNTGELFF. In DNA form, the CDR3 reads TGTGCCAGCCAGCGGAGCGGGGGGAACACCGGGGAGCTGTTTTTT.

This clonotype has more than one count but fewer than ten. CDR3 residues: CASVVAGANVLTF. The DNA of the CDR3 is TGCGCCAGCGTCGTAGCTGGGGCCAACGTCCTGACTTTC. The rearrangement links TRBV5-1 to TRBJ2-6; D gene ambiguous. V lost 7 bases and J 2 bases, leaving 7 bases between the germline ends. Germline V lookup: CDR1 SGHRS, CDR2 YFSETQ. This CDR3 contains 13 residues.

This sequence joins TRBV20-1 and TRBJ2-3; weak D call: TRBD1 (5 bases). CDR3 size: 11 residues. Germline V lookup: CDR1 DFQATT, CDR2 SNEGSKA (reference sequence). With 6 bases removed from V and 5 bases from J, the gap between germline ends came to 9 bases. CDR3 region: CSAKRGDTQYF. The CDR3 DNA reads TGCAGTGCGAAAAGGGGAGATACGCAGTATTTT.

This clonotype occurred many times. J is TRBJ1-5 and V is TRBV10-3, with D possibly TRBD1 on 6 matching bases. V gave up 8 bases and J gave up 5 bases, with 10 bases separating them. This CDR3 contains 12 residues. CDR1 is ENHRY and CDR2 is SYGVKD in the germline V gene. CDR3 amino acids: CAIAEGDQPQHF. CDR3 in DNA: TGTGCCATCGCAGAGGGGGATCAGCCCCAGCATTTT.

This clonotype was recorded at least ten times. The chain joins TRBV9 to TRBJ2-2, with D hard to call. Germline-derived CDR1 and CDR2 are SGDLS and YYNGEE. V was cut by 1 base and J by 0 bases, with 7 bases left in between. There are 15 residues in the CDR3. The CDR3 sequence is CASSVMGANTGELFF. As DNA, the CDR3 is TGTGCCAGCAGCGTAATGGGCGCGAACACCGGGGAGCTGTTTTTT.

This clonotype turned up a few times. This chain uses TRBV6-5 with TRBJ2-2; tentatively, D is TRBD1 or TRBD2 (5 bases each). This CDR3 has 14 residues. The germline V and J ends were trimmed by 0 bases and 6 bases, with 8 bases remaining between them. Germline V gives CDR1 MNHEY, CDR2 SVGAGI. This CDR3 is CASSYSRGSGELFF. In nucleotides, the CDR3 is TGTGCCAGCAGTTACTCGAGGGGTTCCGGGGAGCTGTTTTTT.

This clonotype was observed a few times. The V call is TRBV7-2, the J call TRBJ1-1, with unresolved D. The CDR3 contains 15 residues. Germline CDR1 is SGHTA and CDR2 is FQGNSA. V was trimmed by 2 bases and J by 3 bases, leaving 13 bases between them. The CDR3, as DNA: TGTGCCAGCAGCTTAAACAATCTCGGGGACACTGAAGCTTTCTTT. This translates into CASSLNNLGDTEAFF.

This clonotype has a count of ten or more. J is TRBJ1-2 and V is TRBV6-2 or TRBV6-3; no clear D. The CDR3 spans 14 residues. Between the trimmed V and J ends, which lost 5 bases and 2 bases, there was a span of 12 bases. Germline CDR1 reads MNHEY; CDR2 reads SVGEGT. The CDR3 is CASSQTPVNYGYTF. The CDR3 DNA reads TGTGCCAGCAGTCAGACACCAGTGAACTATGGCTACACCTTC.

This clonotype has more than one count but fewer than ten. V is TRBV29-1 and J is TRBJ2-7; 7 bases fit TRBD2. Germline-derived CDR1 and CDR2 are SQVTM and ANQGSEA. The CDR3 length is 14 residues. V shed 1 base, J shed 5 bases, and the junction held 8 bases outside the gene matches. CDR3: CSVEGRESLHEQYF. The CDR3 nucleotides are TGCAGCGTTGAAGGGCGGGAGAGTCTTCACGAGCAGTACTTC.

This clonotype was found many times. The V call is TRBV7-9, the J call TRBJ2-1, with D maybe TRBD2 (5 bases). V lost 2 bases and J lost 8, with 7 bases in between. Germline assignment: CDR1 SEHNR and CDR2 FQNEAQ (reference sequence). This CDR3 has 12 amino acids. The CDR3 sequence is CASSLFSDEQFF. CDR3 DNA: TGTGCCAGCAGCTTATTTAGCGATGAGCAGTTCTTC.

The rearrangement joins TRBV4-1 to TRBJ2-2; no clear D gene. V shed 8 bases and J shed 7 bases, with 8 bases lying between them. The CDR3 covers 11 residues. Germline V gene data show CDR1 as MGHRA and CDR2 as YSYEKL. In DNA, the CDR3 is TGCGCCAGCGGTAGTCTCGGGGAGCTGTTTTTT. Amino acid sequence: CASGSLGELFF.

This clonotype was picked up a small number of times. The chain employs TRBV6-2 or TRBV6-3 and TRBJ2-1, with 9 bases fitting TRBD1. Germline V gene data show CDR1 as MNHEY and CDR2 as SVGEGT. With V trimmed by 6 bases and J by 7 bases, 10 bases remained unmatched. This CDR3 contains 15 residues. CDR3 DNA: TGTGCCAGCAGGATTACGGGACAGGGCAGTAATGAGCAGTTCTTC. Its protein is CASRITGQGSNEQFF.

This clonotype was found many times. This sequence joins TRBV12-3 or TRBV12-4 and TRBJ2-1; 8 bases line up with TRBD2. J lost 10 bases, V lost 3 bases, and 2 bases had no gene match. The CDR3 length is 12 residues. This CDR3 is CASSFGGGEQFF. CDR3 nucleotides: TGTGCCAGCAGTTTTGGCGGGGGGGAGCAGTTCTTC.

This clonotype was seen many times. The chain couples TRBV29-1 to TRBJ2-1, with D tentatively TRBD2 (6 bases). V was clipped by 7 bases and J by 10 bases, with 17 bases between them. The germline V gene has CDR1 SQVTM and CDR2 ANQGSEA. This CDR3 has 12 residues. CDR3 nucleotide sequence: TGCAGCGCGGGACTTACACTTGCGGAGCAGTTCTTC. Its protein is CSAGLTLAEQFF.

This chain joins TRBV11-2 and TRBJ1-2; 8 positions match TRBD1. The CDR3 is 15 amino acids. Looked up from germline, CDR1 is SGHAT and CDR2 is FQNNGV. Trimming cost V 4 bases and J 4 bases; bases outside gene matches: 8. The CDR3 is CASSSGTGSVYGYTF. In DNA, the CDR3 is TGTGCCAGCAGCTCGGGGACAGGTTCTGTCTATGGCTACACCTTC. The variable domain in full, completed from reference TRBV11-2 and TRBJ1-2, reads EAGVAQSPRYKIIEKRQSVAFWCNPISGHATLYWYQQILGQGPKLLIQFQNNGVVDDSQLPKDRFSAERLKGVDSTLKIQPAKLEDSAVYLCASSSGTGSVYGYTFGSGTRLTVV.

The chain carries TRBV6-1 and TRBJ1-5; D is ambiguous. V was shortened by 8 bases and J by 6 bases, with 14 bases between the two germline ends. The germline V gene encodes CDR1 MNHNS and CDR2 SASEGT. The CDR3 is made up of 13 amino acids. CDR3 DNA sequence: TGTGCCAGCTCATACGGGGTCCTTCAGCCCCAGCATTTT. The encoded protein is CASSYGVLQPQHF.

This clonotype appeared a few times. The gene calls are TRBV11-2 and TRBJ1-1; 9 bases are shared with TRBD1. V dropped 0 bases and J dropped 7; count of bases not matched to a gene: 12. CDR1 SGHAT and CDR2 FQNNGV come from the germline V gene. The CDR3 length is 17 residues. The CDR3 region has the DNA TGTGCCAGCAGCTTAGATTCTTGGGACAGGGTGGTGAGTGAAGCTTTCTTT. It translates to CASSLDSWDRVVSEAFF.

The CDR3 is CASSFLLAGQETQYF. DNA for the CDR3: TGTGCCAGCAGCTTCCTGCTAGCGGGGCAAGAGACCCAGTACTTC. V is TRBV7-9 and J is TRBJ2-5; 9 nucleotides align to TRBD2. The trim removed 3 bases at V and 2 bases at J, leaving 4 bases unmatched. CDR1 SEHNR and CDR2 FQNEAQ come from the germline V gene (reference sequence). CDR3 length equals 15 residues.